A single sample gave rise to the 16 T cell receptor beta chains below, sequenced in a study of T cells in Graves' hyperthyroidism and ophthalmopathy. Authors of the study amplified TCR beta CDR3 regions from RNA transcripts. HTBI primers were used for first-round RT-PCR of the TCR CDR3. TCRdb used MiXCR to reprocess the multiplex PCR reads, holding one entry per CDR3 protein. In the table there are some 490,000 distinct CDR3 sequences, roughly 23% of which are singletons. Sequencing was performed on blood. The receptor set was obtained from a woman in her 70s with Graves' ophthalmopathy.

This clonotype showed up many times. The V gene is TRBV11-2, the J gene TRBJ2-7, with TRBD1 identical over 8 bases. The CDR3 totals 13 residues. V lost 4 bases, J lost 3 bases, and 2 bases stayed unmatched. The germline gives CDR1 SGHAT, CDR2 FQNNGV. The CDR3 is CASSWGQDYEQYF. The CDR3 DNA sequence: TGTGCCAGCAGCTGGGGACAGGACTACGAGCAGTACTTC.

The chain uses TRBV5-1 and TRBJ2-3; 11 bases agree with TRBD2. The CDR3 runs to 17 residues. Germline V gene lookup returns CDR1 SGHRS and CDR2 YFSETQ. The J segment lost 0 bases and the V segment lost 3 bases, leaving 6 bases of the junction unmatched. DNA for the CDR3: TGCGCCAGCAGCTCGTCCGGGACTAGCGGTAGCACAGATACGCAGTATTTT. This codes for CASSSSGTSGSTDTQYF. Using reference TRBV5-1 and TRBJ2-3 for the parts outside the CDR3, the full variable domain is KAGVTQTPRYLIKTRGQQVTLSCSPISGHRSVSWYQQTPGQGLQFLFEYFSETQRNKGNFPGRFSGRQFSNSRSEMNVSTLELGDSALYLCASSSSGTSGSTDTQYFGPGTRLTVL.

The gene calls are TRBV24-1 and TRBJ2-5; D is uncertain. Trimming removed 2 bases at V and 3 bases at J, with 6 bases between. From germline, CDR1 is KGHDR and CDR2 SFDVKD. This CDR3 region has 13 residues. CDR3 coding DNA: TGTGCCACCAGTGATTCTGGGGAAGAGACCCAGTACTTC. Amino acid sequence: CATSDSGEETQYF.

Remarks on this clonotype: No conserved phenylalanine or tryptophan ends this CDR3, so it is likely a read error. V gene TRBV27 combines with J gene TRBJ2-5, with TRBD2 matching over 10 bases. In germline, CDR1 is MNHEY, CDR2 SMNVEV (reference sequence). The CDR3 runs 16 residues. V was clipped by 5 bases and J by 6 bases; unmatched bases: 12. CDR3 bases: TGTGCCAGCAGTCTAGAGGCCACTAGCGGGAAGCAGACCCAGTACCTC. It encodes CASSLEATSGKQTQYL.

The CDR3 nucleotides read TGTGCCAGCAGCGTAGGAACGAGACCTAACTCTGGGGCCAACGTCCTGACTTTC. Amino acids: CASSVGTRPNSGANVLTF. The rearrangement links TRBV9 to TRBJ2-6, with unresolved D. The CDR3 loop spans 18 amino acids. V lost 0 bases and J 0 bases, leaving 13 bases between the germline ends. The germline CDR1 and CDR2 sequences are SGDLS and YYNGEE.

This clonotype appeared many times. The chain carries TRBV11-2 and TRBJ2-7, with D perhaps matching TRBD2 (5 bases). In germline, CDR1 is SGHAT, CDR2 FQNNGV. The CDR3 sequence is 14 residues long. Trimming removed 1 base at V and 4 bases at J, with 11 bases between. Written as DNA, the CDR3 is TGTGCCAGCAGCTTAGTTCGCGGCGGGTACGAGCAGTACTTC. This translates into CASSLVRGGYEQYF.

The chain carries TRBV4-1 and TRBJ2-7; 8 positions agree with TRBD1. Germline CDR1 and CDR2: MGHRA and YSYEKL. V lost 0 bases and J lost 6; bases outside the gene matches: 10. The CDR3 has 16 amino acids. DNA for the CDR3: TGCGCCAGCAGCCAAGATCGGGTCAGGGGGCTTGGCGAGCAGTACTTC. Protein: CASSQDRVRGLGEQYF.

This clonotype was picked up a small number of times. This sequence joins TRBV20-1 and TRBJ2-3; D not certain. V lost 2 bases and J 5 bases, leaving 5 bases between the germline ends. The CDR3 spans 11 residues. The germline CDR1 and CDR2 sequences are DFQATT and SNEGSKA (reference sequence). CDR3 nucleotides: TGCAGTGCTAGACAACAAGATACGCAGTATTTT. As protein: CSARQQDTQYF.

This clonotype has a handful of counts. The chain has TRBV6-5 and TRBJ1-3; no clear D gene. V was clipped by 0 bases and J by 0 bases, with 9 bases between them. The CDR3 is made up of 16 amino acids. Germline CDR1 reads MNHEY; CDR2 reads SVGAGI. The CDR3 loop reads CASSYSKPASGNTIYF. The CDR3 coding sequence is TGTGCCAGCAGTTACTCGAAACCCGCCTCTGGAAACACCATATATTTT.

This clonotype has only a few counts. The genes are TRBV3-1 and TRBJ2-3; 7 nucleotides match TRBD1. Germline CDR1 LGHDT, CDR2 YNNKEL (reference sequence). Trimming cost V 0 bases and J 3 bases; bases outside gene matches: 3. The CDR3 runs 15 residues. The DNA of the CDR3 is TGTGCCAGCAGCCAAGAGGGCAGGGGGACAGATACGCAGTATTTT. This gives the protein CASSQEGRGTDTQYF.

The V call is TRBV7-2, the J call TRBJ2-7; perhaps TRBD1 as D (6 bases). CDR1 is SGHTA, CDR2 FQGNSA, per germline. Trimming shortened V by 5 bases and J by 5 bases, and 16 bases separated the two germline ends. The CDR3 contains 14 residues. Here the CDR3 DNA reads TGTGCCAGCAGCCCGTCCCGGGACATTAACGAGCAGTACTTC. This translates into CASSPSRDINEQYF.

In its sample, this clonotype was seen a few times. This rearrangement joins TRBV10-3 to TRBJ2-1; 7 nucleotides agree with TRBD2. This CDR3 is built from 14 residues. CDR1 and CDR2 from the germline V gene are ENHRY and SYGVKD. With V trimmed by 6 bases and J by 2 bases, 4 bases remained unmatched. CDR3 protein: CAISLSGTYNEQFF. DNA for the CDR3: TGTGCCATCAGCCTAAGCGGGACCTACAATGAGCAGTTCTTC.

This clonotype has only a few counts. The V and J genes are TRBV28 and TRBJ1-1, with a weak D call TRBD1 (6 bases). The CDR3 has 12 amino acids. Germline V lookup: CDR1 MDHEN, CDR2 SYDVKM. Trimming took 7 bases from V and 11 from J, leaving 17 bases between them. CDR3 residues: CASITRQAAAFF. The CDR3 region has the DNA TGTGCCAGCATTACGAGACAGGCCGCGGCTTTCTTT.

This clonotype was picked up many times. V and J are TRBV2 and TRBJ2-1; D is possibly TRBD2 (5 bases). The V gene lost 4 bases and the J gene lost 1 base, with 11 bases spanning the gap. This CDR3 is 15 amino acids long. Per the germline V gene, CDR1 is SNHLY and CDR2 is FYNNEI. The CDR3 DNA is TGTGCCAGCAGTGGGAGCGGAACTTCCTACAATGAGCAGTTCTTC. Its translation is CASSGSGTSYNEQFF.

This clonotype showed up just a few times. This chain connects TRBV30 to TRBJ1-2, with 9 bases matching TRBD1. From germline, CDR1 is GTSNPN and CDR2 SVGIG (reference sequence). The CDR3 has 13 amino acids. J lost 4 bases, V lost 3 bases, and 3 bases had no gene match. The DNA of the CDR3 is TGTGCCTGGAGGGGACAGGGATTCTATGGCTACACCTTC. Translated, it gives CAWRGQGFYGYTF.

The V call is TRBV6-1, the J call TRBJ1-2; D uncertain. CDR1 and CDR2 (germline): MNHNS, SASEGT. V was trimmed by 10 bases and J by 0 bases, leaving 15 bases between them. The CDR3 totals 14 residues. CDR3 sequence reads: CATKPHGSNYGYTF. For the CDR3, the DNA is TGTGCCACCAAGCCCCATGGATCTAACTATGGCTACACCTTC.